These 19 T cell receptor beta chains share one sample of origin, sequenced in a study of monozygotic twins with inflammatory bowel disease. From its re-call of the 5' RACE reads, TCRdb lists each CDR3 protein once, without DNA. Reported are more than 100,000 distinct CDR3 sequences; the ten largest clones contain 1.9%. Sequencing was done on a sample of blood. These receptors were obtained from a human donor with ulcerative colitis or Crohn's disease, or a healthy co-twin of an affected twin (not recorded which).

V is TRBV6-5 and J is TRBJ2-7; checking the TCRdb D call of TRBD2 is not possible without DNA. Per the germline V gene, CDR1 is MNHEY and CDR2 is SVGAGI. The CDR3 covers 18 residues. CDR3 residues: CASSYRTSGGYPSYEQYF.

V usage is TRBV13 and J usage is TRBJ2-7. The CDR3 consists of 13 residues. CDR1 is PRHDT and CDR2 is FYEKMQ in the germline V gene (reference sequence). CDR3 residues: CASSLFMGYEQYF. Based on the CDR3 plus reference TRBV13 and TRBJ2-7, the full variable domain is AAGVIQSPRHLIKEKRETATLKCYPIPRHDTVYWYQQGPGQDPQFLISFYEKMQSDKGSIPDRFSAQQFSDYHSELNMSSLELGDSALYFCASSLFMGYEQYFGPGTRLTVT.

The rearrangement joins TRBV6-2 or TRBV6-3 to TRBJ2-7. From germline, CDR1 is MNHEY and CDR2 SVGEGT. This CDR3 contains 15 residues. The CDR3 region is CASSQGRSRVYEQYF.

The chain is built from TRBV20-1 and TRBJ2-5; TCRdb's D call of TRBD1 is untestable without DNA. The CDR3 is 14 amino acids. Germline V gives CDR1 DFQATT, CDR2 SNEGSKA (reference sequence). CDR3 sequence: CSARDRAGQETQYF.

The chain couples TRBV20-1 to TRBJ2-7; TCRdb outputs TRBD2, but without DNA this stays unchecked. The germline V gene has CDR1 DFQATT and CDR2 SNEGSKA (reference sequence). This CDR3 has 15 amino acids. This chain's CDR3 is CSATPAEGGRYEQYF.

The chain joins TRBV11-2 to TRBJ2-4; lacking DNA, the TRBD2 call made by TCRdb goes unchecked. CDR3 length: 17 amino acids. The germline V gene has CDR1 SGHAT and CDR2 FQNNGV. The CDR3 loop is CASSLVRGQHGGNIQYF.

This chain links TRBV24-1 with TRBJ2-3. The germline CDR1 and CDR2 sequences are KGHDR and SFDVKD. The CDR3 extends over 16 amino acids. The chain's CDR3 is CATSDPDRSSTDTQYF.

The chain recombines TRBV10-3 with TRBJ2-7; TCRdb returns TRBD1, unconfirmable since there is no DNA. CDR3 size: 15 residues. Germline V lookup: CDR1 ENHRY, CDR2 SYGVKD. The CDR3: CAISDEQGTFYEQYF.

The V call is TRBV30, the J call TRBJ1-1. The CDR3 length is 12 residues. Germline CDR1 reads GTSNPN; CDR2 reads SVGIG (reference sequence). CDR3 loop: CAWSVVGTEAFF.

The V gene is TRBV19, the J gene TRBJ1-6; the D call of TRBD1 rests on TCRdb alone, since no DNA is present to check it. The CDR3 contains 15 residues. Germline V gene data show CDR1 as LNHDA and CDR2 as SQIVND (reference sequence). CDR3 residues: CASRAETGKNSPLHF.

The chain joins TRBV12-3 or TRBV12-4 to TRBJ2-1. The CDR3 runs 16 residues. The CDR3 loop reads CASSLLGLGSYNEQFF.

The chain couples TRBV2 to TRBJ2-3. The germline V gene has CDR1 SNHLY and CDR2 FYNNEI. The CDR3 is 12 residues long. Here the CDR3 reads CASSYSTDTQYF. The full variable domain, in which reference TRBV2 and TRBJ2-3 provide the parts outside the CDR3, is EPEVTQTPSHQVTQMGQEVILRCVPISNHLYFYWYRQILGQKVEFLVSFYNNEISEKSEIFDDQFSVERPDGSNFTLKIRSTKLEDSAMYFCASSYSTDTQYFGPGTRLTVL.

The chain combines TRBV19 with TRBJ1-4; without DNA, the TCRdb call of TRBD1 cannot be checked. CDR3 length: 14 amino acids. CDR1 is LNHDA and CDR2 is SQIVND in the germline V gene (reference sequence). CDR3 sequence: CASSLQGASEKLFF.

The chain has TRBV4-2 and TRBJ2-7; the D gene TCRdb calls, TRBD2, cannot be checked with no DNA. This CDR3 contains 14 residues. The germline V gene has CDR1 LGHNA and CDR2 YNFKEQ. CDR3 region: CASRPSGRTYEQYF.

The chain has TRBV27 and TRBJ2-2; TCRdb indicates TRBD1, and absent DNA this call remains unverified. The CDR3 extends over 14 amino acids. Germline CDR1 reads MNHEY; CDR2 reads SMNVEV (reference sequence). The CDR3 here is CASSWTGGNGELFF.

The V and J genes are TRBV30 and TRBJ2-1; TCRdb selects TRBD1, and the lack of DNA leaves this call unchecked. The germline gives CDR1 GTSNPN, CDR2 SVGIG (reference sequence). CDR3 length equals 11 residues. Here the CDR3 reads CAWRAGVEQFF.

The chain is built from TRBV20-1 and TRBJ2-1; the D call of TRBD1 rests on TCRdb alone, since no DNA is present to check it. The CDR3 is 14 residues long. The V gene's germline CDR1 is DFQATT and CDR2 SNEGSKA (reference sequence). Here the CDR3 reads CSANRGGGYNEQFF.

This chain links TRBV2 with TRBJ2-3; no DNA is available, so the TRBD2 call from TCRdb remains unchecked. The CDR3 has 17 amino acids. Germline V gene lookup returns CDR1 SNHLY and CDR2 FYNNEI. The CDR3 sequence is CASSDNGGGLHTDTQYF.

The V and J genes are TRBV6-6 and TRBJ1-5; TCRdb picks TRBD1, but there is no DNA to check that call. The CDR3 extends over 14 amino acids. The germline CDR1 and CDR2 sequences are MNHNY and SVGAGI (reference sequence). The chain's CDR3 is CASRVRGGNQPQHF.